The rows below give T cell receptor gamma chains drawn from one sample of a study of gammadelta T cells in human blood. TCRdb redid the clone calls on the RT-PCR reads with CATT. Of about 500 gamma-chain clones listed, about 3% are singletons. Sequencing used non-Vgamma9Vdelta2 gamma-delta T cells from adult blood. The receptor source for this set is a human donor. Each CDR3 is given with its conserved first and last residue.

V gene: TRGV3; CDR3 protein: CATWDRPPYSDYKKLF
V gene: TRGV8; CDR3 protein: CATWDTQMNYYKKLF
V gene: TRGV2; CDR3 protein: CATWDGPRNKKLF
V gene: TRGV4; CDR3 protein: CATWDGQGDKKLF
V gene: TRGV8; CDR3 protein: CATWANYYKKLF
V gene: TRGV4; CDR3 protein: CATWDGQGRRYYKKLF
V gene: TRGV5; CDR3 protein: CATWDRRRFGYKKLF
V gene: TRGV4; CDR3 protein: CATWDGLGYKKLF
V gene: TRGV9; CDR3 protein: CALWEMRAIAWIKTF
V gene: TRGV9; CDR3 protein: CALWEVYYKKLF
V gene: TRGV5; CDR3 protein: CATWDRLRTEKLF
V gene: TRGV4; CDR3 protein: CATWGTNYYKKLF
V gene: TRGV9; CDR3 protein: CALWEAIYYKKLF
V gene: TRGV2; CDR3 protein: CATWDGIRNYYKKLF
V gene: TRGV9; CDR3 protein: CALWEGIGGHKKLF
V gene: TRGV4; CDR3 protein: CATWDAGPDPQTYYKKLF
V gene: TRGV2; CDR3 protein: CATWDGLILNSSDWIKTF
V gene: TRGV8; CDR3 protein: CATWDYGVMPLTREYYYKKLF
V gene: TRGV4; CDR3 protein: CATWDGWKRTNYYKKLF
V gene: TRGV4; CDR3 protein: CATWDGHPYKKLF
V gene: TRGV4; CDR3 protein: CATWDAIYYKKLF
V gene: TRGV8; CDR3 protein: CATWDNYKKLF
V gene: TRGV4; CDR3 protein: CATWDGLEGYYKKLF
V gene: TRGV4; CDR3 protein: CATWDGLDYKKLF
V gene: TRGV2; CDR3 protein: CATWDGLWGTGWFKIF
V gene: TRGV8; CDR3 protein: CATWDRGLYYKKLF
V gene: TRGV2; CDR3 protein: CATWDVPRFSDWIKTF
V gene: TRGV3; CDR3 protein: CATWDRLDYKKLF
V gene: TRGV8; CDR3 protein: CATWDRPKSDWIKTF
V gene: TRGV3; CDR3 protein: CATWDRRGYYKKLF
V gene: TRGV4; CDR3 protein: CATWDGPGVCYKKLF
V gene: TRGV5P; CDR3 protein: CATWGNYYKKLF
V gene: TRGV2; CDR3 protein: CATWEWPWYKKLF
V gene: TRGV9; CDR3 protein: CALWEVHGYKKLF
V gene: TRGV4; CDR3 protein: CATWDVWGIYYEKLF
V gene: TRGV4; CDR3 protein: CATWDPPKYYKKLF
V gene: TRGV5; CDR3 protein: CATWDSRNYYKKLF
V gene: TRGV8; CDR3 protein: CATWDRREYYYKKLF
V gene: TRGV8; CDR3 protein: CATWDKAKTF
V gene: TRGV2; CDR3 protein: CATWDGPTLCRAYYKKLF
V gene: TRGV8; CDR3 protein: CATWDSLKKLF
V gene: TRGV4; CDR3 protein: CATWDAQYYKKLF
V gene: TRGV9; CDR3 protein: CALWGGKLF
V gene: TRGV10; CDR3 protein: CAAWGPYYKKLF
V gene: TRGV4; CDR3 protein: CATWDPHRYYKKLF
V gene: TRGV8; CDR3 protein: CTTWDQANSAGFYYKKLF
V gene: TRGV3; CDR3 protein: CATWDRVLF
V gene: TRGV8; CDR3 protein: CATWDRKALYYKKLF
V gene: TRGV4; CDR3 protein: CATWDGLGYYKKLF
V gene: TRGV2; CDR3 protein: CATWDGLGVGTNYYKKLF
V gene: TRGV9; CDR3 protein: CALWEPNYYKKLF